This T cell receptor (beta chain) was captured in a study of technical replicates of blood from four donors. With V trimmed by 4 bases and J by 2 bases, 6 bases remained unmatched. Germline CDR1 is MGHRA and CDR2 is YSYEKL. This CDR3 comprises 15 residues. Some clones are missing from TCRdb's copy, which holds only in-frame ones; the method was immunoSEQ multiplex PCR. Of about 83,000 clones listed, 90% to 95% are singletons. The sequence came from a human donor in good health. Material for sequencing was T cells isolated from PBMCs. The chain combines TRBV4-1 with TRBJ2-3; 7 nucleotides match TRBD2. The CDR3 bases are TGCGCCAGCAGCCCCGCTAGCGGACCCACAGATACGCAGTATTTT. Translating gives CASSPASGPTDTQYF.